This T cell receptor (beta chain) is drawn from a study of blood T cell repertoires in COVID-19. Looking at the study overall: From the United States, Italy and Spain came samples of acute and convalescent COVID-19. The cDNA or gDNA used as material had been derived from T cells, B-cell-depleted T cells, or PBMCs.

V lost 4 bases, J lost 0 bases, and 13 bases lay in between. The germline V gene encodes CDR1 SGHRS and CDR2 YFSETQ. The CDR3 contains 16 residues. Methods used by the authors: Reference gene primers were amplified, and this amplification served to estimate nucleated cell counts. Sequenced by immunoSEQ multiplex PCR; TCRdb stores in-frame clones only, minus some. V, J and clone size were drawn from that table, and D and trimming were deduced from the DNA. The repertoire holds approximately 170,000 clones, with 84% as singletons. Donors were grouped by their self-reported clinical history. This receptor was taken from a man aged 50-59 years who had recovered from COVID-19. The sequenced sample was PBMCs or T cells enriched from blood (not recorded which). This sequence joins TRBV5-1 and TRBJ1-4; D not resolved. In DNA, the CDR3 is TGCGCCAGCAGCCCTGGCCCCATTGCAACTAATGAAAAACTGTTTTTT. The encoded protein is CASSPGPIATNEKLFF. The full variable domain, with the rest looked up from reference TRBV5-1 and TRBJ1-4, is KAGVTQTPRYLIKTRGQQVTLSCSPISGHRSVSWYQQTPGQGLQFLFEYFSETQRNKGNFPGRFSGRQFSNSRSEMNVSTLELGDSALYLCASSPGPIATNEKLFFGSGTQLSVL.